This T cell receptor beta chain appears in the sequencing data of a study of blood T cell repertoires in COVID-19. Across the study: There were acute and convalescent COVID-19 samples, and they came from the United States, Italy and Spain.

The table came from immunoSEQ multiplex PCR; TCRdb's copy has only in-frame clones and leaves some out. The data show about 130,000 clones, roughly 90% seen once. The V end was cut by 3 bases, the J end by 2 bases, with 11 bases between. The CDR3 spans 16 residues. Germline V gene lookup returns CDR1 SGHAT and CDR2 FQNNGV. The sample comprised peripheral blood. This TCR was recovered from a woman aged 80 or older with acute or convalescent COVID-19. The rearrangement joins TRBV11-2 to TRBJ1-6, with D maybe TRBD1 (6 bases). CDR3: CASSLARGTYNSPLHF. CDR3 DNA: TGTGCCAGCAGCTTGGCCAGGGGCACCTATAATTCACCCCTCCACTTT.